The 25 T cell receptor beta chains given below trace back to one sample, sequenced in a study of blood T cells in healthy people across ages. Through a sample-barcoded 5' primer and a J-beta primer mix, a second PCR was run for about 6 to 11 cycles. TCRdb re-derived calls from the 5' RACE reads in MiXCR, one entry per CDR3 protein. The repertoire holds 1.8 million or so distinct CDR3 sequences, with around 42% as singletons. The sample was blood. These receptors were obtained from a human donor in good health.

The CDR3 spells CSAPRDMGNEQYF. The DNA of the CDR3 is TGCAGTGCTCCCAGAGACATGGGCAATGAGCAGTACTTC. The chain couples TRBV20-1 to TRBJ2-4; unclear D gene. The V end was cut by 5 bases, the J end by 13 bases, with 21 bases between. The germline V gene has CDR1 DFQATT and CDR2 SNEGSKA (reference sequence). The CDR3 is made up of 13 amino acids.

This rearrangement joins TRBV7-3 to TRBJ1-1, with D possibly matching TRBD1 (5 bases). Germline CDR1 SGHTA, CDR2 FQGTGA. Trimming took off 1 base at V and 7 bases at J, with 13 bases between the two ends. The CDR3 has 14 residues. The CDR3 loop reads CASSLSSGQGEAFF. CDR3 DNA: TGTGCCAGCAGCTTAAGCTCAGGGCAGGGTGAAGCTTTCTTT.

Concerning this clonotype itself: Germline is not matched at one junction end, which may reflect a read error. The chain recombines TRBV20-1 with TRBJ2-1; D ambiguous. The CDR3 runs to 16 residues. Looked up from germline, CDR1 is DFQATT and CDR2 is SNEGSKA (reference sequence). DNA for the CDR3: TGCAGTGCTCGCGGCTTTAGCCTAGGGTTTTACGATGAGCGGTTCTTC. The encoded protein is CSARGFSLGFYDERFF.

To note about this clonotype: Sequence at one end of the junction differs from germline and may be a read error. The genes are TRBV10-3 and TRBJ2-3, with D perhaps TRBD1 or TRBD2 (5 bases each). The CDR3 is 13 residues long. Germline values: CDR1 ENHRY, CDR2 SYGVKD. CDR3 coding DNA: TGTGCCATCAGTGAAGGGACCACAGATACACAGTATTTT. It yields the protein CAISEGTTDTQYF.

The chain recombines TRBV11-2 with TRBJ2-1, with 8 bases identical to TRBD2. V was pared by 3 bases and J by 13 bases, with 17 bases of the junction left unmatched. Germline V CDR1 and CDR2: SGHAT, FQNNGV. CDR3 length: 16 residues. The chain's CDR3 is CASSFRRGLGQNIQFF. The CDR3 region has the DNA TGTGCCAGCAGCTTCAGGCGGGGACTAGGCCAAAACATTCAGTTCTTC.

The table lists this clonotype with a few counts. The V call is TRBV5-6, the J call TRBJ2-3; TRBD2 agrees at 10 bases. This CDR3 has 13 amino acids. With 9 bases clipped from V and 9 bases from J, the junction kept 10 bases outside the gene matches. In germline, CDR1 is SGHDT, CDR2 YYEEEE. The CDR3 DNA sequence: TGTGCCACCTCGAAGCGGGGGGGCCGGACGCAGTATTTT. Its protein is CATSKRGGRTQYF.

CDR3 loop: CASSLVSDGTYEQYF. Written as DNA, the CDR3 is TGTGCCAGCAGCTTAGTATCAGACGGGACCTACGAGCAGTACTTC. The genes are TRBV7-9 and TRBJ2-7; weak D call: TRBD2 (5 bases). The CDR3 consists of 15 residues. V was trimmed by 1 base and J by 2 bases, leaving 12 bases between them. The germline gives CDR1 SEHNR, CDR2 FQNEAQ (reference sequence).

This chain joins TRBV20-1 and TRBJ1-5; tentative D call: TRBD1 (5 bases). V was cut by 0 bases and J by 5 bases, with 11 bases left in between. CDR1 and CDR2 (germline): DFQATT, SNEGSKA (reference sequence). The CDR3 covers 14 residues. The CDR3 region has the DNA TGCAGTGCTAGAGACGGTCTGGGGGATCAGCCCCAGCATTTT. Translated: CSARDGLGDQPQHF.

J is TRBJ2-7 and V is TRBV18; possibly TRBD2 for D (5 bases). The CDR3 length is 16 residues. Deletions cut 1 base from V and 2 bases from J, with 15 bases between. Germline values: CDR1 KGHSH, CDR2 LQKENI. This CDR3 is CASSPQTRRWPYEQYF. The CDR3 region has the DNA TGTGCCAGCTCACCACAGACCAGGAGGTGGCCCTACGAGCAGTACTTC.

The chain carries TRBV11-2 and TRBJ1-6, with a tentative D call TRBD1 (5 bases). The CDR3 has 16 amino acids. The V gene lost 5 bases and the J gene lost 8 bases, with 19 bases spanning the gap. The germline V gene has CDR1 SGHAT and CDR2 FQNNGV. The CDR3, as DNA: TGTGCCAGCAGCACCGGGGCTGGGACGGCTTATTCACCCCTCCACTTT. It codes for CASSTGAGTAYSPLHF.

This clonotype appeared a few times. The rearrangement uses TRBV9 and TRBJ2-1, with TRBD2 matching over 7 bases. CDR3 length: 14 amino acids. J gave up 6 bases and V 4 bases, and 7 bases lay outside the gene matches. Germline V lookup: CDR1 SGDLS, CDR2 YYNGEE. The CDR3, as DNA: TGTGCCAGCAGCACAGGACTAGGTATCAATGAGCAGTTCTTC. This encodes CASSTGLGINEQFF.

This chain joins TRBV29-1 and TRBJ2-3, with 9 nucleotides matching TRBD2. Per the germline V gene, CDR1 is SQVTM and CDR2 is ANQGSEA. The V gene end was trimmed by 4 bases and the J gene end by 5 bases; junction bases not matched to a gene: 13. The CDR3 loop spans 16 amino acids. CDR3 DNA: TGCAGCGTTGGAGTGTTGGCGGGGGGGCTTCAAGATACGCAGTATTTT. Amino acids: CSVGVLAGGLQDTQYF.

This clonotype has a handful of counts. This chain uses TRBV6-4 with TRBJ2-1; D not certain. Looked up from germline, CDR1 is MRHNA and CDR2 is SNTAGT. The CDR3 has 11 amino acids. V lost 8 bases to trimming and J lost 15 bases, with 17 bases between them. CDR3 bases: TGTGCCAGCCCCGACCGGGCCCCTCCGTTCTTC. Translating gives CASPDRAPPFF.

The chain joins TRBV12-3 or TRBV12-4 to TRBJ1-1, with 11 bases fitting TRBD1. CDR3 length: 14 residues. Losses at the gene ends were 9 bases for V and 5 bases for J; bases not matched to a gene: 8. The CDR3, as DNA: TGTGCCAGTAAAACCCGGGACAGGGGGACTGAAGCTTTCTTT. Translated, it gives CASKTRDRGTEAFF.

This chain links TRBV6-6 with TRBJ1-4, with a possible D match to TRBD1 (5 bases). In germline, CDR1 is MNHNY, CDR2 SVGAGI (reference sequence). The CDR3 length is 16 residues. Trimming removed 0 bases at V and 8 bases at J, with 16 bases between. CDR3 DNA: TGTGCCAGCAGTTACTCATCGTGGCAGGGCGGGGAAAAACTGTTTTTT. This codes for CASSYSSWQGGEKLFF.

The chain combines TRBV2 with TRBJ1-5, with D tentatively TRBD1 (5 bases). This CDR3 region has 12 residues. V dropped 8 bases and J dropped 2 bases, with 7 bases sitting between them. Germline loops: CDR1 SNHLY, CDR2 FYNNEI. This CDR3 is CASGGGNQPQHF. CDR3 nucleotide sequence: TGTGCCAGCGGGGGAGGCAATCAGCCCCAGCATTTT.

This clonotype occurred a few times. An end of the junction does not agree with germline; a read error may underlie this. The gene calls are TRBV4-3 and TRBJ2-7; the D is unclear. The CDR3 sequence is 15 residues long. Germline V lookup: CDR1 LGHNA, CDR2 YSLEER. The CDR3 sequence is CASSQGVSSTYEQYF. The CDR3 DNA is TGCGCCAGCAGTCAAGGTGTCAGTTCAACCTACGAGCAGTACTTC.

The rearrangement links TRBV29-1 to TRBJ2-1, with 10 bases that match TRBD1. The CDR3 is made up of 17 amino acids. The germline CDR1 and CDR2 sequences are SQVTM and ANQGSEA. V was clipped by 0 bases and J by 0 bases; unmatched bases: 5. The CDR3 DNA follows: TGCAGCGTTGAAGAGACAGGGGGCAGGAGCTCCTACAATGAGCAGTTCTTC. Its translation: CSVEETGGRSSYNEQFF.

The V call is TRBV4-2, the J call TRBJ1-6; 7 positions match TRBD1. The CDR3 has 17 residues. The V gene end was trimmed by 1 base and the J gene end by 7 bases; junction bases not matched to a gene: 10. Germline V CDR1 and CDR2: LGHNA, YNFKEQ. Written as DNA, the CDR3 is TGTGCCAGCAGCCAAGTGAATGCTGACAGGGTGAATTCACCCCTCCACTTT. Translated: CASSQVNADRVNSPLHF.

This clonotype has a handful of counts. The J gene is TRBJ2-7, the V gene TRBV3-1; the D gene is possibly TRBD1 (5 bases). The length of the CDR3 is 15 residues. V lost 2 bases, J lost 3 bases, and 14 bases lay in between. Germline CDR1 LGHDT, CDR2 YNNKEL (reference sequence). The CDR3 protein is CASSQQGRTNYEQYF. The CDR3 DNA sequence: TGTGCCAGCAGCCAACAGGGAAGGACGAACTACGAGCAGTACTTC.

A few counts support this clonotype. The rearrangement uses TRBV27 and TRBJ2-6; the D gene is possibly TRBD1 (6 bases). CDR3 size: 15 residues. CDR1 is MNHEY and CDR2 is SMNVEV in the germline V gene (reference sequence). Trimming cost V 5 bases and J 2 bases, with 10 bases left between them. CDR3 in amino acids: CASSHTGTGANVLTF. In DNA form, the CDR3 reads TGTGCCAGCAGTCACACAGGGACTGGGGCCAACGTCCTGACTTTC. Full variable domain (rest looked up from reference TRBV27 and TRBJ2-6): EAQVTQNPRYLITVTGKKLTVTCSQNMNHEYMSWYRQDPGLGLRQIYYSMNVEVTDKGDVPEGYKVSRKEKRNFPLILESPSPNQTSLYFCASSHTGTGANVLTFGAGSRLTVL.

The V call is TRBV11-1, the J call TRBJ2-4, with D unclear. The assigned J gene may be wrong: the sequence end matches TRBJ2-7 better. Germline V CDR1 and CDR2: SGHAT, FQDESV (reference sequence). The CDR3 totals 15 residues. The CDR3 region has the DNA TGTGCCAGCAGCTTAGGGTACATGTCCTCCTACGAGCAGTACTTC. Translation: CASSLGYMSSYEQYF.

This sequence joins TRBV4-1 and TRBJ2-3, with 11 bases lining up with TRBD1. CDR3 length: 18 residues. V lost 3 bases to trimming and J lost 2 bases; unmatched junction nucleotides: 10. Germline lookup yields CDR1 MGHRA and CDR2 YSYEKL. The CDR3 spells CASSQDPGTGGFTDTQYF. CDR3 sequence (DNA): TGCGCCAGCAGCCAGGATCCCGGGACAGGGGGTTTCACAGATACGCAGTATTTT.

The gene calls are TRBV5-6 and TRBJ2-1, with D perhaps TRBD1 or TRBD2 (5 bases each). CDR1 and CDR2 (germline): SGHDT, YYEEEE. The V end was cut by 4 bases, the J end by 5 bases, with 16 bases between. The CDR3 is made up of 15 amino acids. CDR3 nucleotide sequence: TGTGCCAGCAGCCAGGGCCCCGGGACCCACAATGAGCAGTTCTTC. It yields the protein CASSQGPGTHNEQFF.

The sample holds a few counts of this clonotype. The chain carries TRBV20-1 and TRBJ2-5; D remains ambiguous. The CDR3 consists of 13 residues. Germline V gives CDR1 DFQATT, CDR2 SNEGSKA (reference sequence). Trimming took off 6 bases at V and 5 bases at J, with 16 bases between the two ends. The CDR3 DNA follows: TGCAGTGCCGAAGACTCCGGGCGGGAGACCCAGTACTTC. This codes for CSAEDSGRETQYF.